The 9 T cell receptor beta chains reported below all come from one sample, sequenced in a study of coeliac disease. Clones were sequenced by immunoSEQ multiplex PCR, and TCRdb holds only the in-frame ones, with some missing. The table has around 5,600 clones, roughly 58% seen once. The sequenced sample was intraepithelial lymphocytes from the gut. Source of these receptors: a woman in her twenties or thirties with active celiac disease.

The chain combines TRBV18 with TRBJ2-7; maybe TRBD1 (5 bases). V was shortened by 1 base and J by 5 bases, with 9 bases between the two germline ends. Germline V gene sequence: CDR1 KGHSH, CDR2 LQKENI. The CDR3 is 13 residues long. The CDR3 sequence: CASSPQGINEQYF. Written as DNA, the CDR3 is TGTGCCAGCTCACCACAGGGGATCAACGAGCAGTACTTC.

For the CDR3, the DNA is TGTGCCAGCAGTGAGAAACAGGACGATGGCTACACCTTC. The encoded protein is CASSEKQDDGYTF. This sequence joins TRBV6-1 and TRBJ1-2; possible D gene TRBD1, 5 bases. V was trimmed by 3 bases and J by 6 bases, leaving 11 bases between them. The germline V gene has CDR1 MNHNS and CDR2 SASEGT. CDR3 size: 13 residues.

The V call is TRBV4-3, the J call TRBJ2-1; 9 positions agree with TRBD1. The trim removed 4 bases at V and 3 bases at J, leaving 4 bases unmatched. CDR3 length equals 15 residues. Germline CDR1 reads LGHNA; CDR2 reads YSLEER. The DNA of the CDR3 is TGCGCCAGCAGCCCGGGACAGGGCAACTACAATGAGCAGTTCTTC. Its protein product is CASSPGQGNYNEQFF.

The chain recombines TRBV5-4 with TRBJ1-2; 10 bases map to TRBD1. This CDR3 comprises 15 residues. V lost 3 bases, J lost 5 bases, and 7 bases stayed unmatched. Looked up from germline, CDR1 is SGHNT and CDR2 is YYREEE (reference sequence). The CDR3 here is CASSSRTGGDYGYTF. For the CDR3, the DNA is TGTGCCAGCAGCTCTCGGACAGGGGGTGATTATGGCTACACCTTC.

V gene TRBV28 combines with J gene TRBJ1-4, with a weak D call TRBD1 (5 bases). V lost 6 bases to trimming and J lost 13 bases, with 21 bases between them. This CDR3 is built from 14 residues. Germline CDR1 is MDHEN and CDR2 is SYDVKM. CDR3 in DNA: TGTGCCAGCAGGGACGGACACGAAAGAGTGAGACTGTTTTTT. It yields the protein CASRDGHERVRLFF.

The gene calls are TRBV4-3 and TRBJ1-2; D is unresolved. V was pared by 4 bases and J by 5 bases, with 17 bases between. Germline-derived CDR1 and CDR2 are LGHNA and YSLEER. The CDR3 is 15 amino acids. The CDR3 sequence: CASSPRTRVRYGYTF. DNA for the CDR3: TGCGCCAGCAGCCCTCGGACGAGGGTACGATATGGCTACACCTTC.

The chain links TRBV2 to TRBJ1-2; the match to TRBD1 covers 8 bases. The CDR3 sequence is 12 residues long. Germline values: CDR1 SNHLY, CDR2 FYNNEI. With 7 bases clipped from V and 7 bases from J, the junction kept 5 bases outside the gene matches. CDR3 coding DNA: TGTGCCAGCAAAGGACAGGGATTTGGCTACACCTTC. Amino acid sequence: CASKGQGFGYTF. Supplemented by reference TRBV2 and TRBJ1-2, the full variable domain reads EPEVTQTPSHQVTQMGQEVILRCVPISNHLYFYWYRQILGQKVEFLVSFYNNEISEKSEIFDDQFSVERPDGSNFTLKIRSTKLEDSAMYFCASKGQGFGYTFGSGTRLTVV.

The chain joins TRBV15 to TRBJ2-3; the match to TRBD2 covers 7 bases. CDR3 length: 18 residues. Trimming at V came to 0 bases and at J to 5 bases, leaving 14 bases not matched to a gene. Germline assignment: CDR1 LNHNV and CDR2 YYDKDF (reference sequence). The CDR3 is CATSREDWQAGWLDTQYF. The CDR3 DNA sequence: TGTGCCACCAGCAGAGAGGATTGGCAAGCGGGGTGGTTAGATACGCAGTATTTT.

This chain uses TRBV28 with TRBJ2-5; 10 positions match TRBD2. V lost 4 bases, J lost 0 bases, and 11 bases stayed unmatched. CDR1 is MDHEN, CDR2 SYDVKM, per germline. The length of the CDR3 is 18 residues. CDR3 bases: TGTGCCAGCAGTTCCACCTGGACTAGCGGAGGGTACCAAGAGACCCAGTACTTC. This sequence encodes CASSSTWTSGGYQETQYF.